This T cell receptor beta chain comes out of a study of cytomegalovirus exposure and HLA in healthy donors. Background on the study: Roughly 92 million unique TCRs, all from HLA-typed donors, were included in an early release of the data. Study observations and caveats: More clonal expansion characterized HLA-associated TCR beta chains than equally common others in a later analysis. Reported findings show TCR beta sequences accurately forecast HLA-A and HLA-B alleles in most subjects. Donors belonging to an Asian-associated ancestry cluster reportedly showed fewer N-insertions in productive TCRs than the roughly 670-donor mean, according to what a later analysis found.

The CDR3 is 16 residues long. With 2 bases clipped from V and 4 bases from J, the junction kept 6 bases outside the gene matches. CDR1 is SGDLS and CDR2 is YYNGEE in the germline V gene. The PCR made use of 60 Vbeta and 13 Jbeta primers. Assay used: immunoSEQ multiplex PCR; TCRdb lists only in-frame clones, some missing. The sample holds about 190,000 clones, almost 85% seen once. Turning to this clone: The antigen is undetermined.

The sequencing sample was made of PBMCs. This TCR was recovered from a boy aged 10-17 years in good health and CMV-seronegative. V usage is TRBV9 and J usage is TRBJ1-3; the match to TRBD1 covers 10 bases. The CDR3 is CASSVRTGGGGNTIYF. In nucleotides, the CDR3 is TGTGCCAGCAGCGTCCGGACAGGGGGTGGGGGAAACACCATATATTTT.